The 28 T cell receptor beta chains in this list originate from one sample, sequenced in a study of early T cells in non-severe SARS-CoV-2 infection. MiXCR was run by TCRdb on the 5' RACE reads, yielding one entry per CDR3 protein. The sample records fewer than 50,000 distinct CDR3 sequences, roughly 6.5% being singletons. The specimen was whole blood, collected at baseline. All receptors come from an adult who was a healthcare worker with PCR-confirmed SARS-CoV-2 infection or an uninfected control (not recorded which).

This clonotype was found many times. This chain uses TRBV20-1 with TRBJ1-1; D may be TRBD1 (5 bases). CDR1 and CDR2 (germline): DFQATT, SNEGSKA (reference sequence). Trimming took 0 bases from V and 10 from J, leaving 21 bases between them. The CDR3 covers 15 residues. The CDR3 region is CSARDGARGGTGAFF. The DNA for the CDR3 is TGCAGTGCTAGAGACGGCGCGCGCGGTGGGACGGGAGCTTTCTTT.

This rearrangement joins TRBV5-1 to TRBJ1-1; D remains ambiguous. The CDR3 totals 13 residues. Germline-derived CDR1 and CDR2 are SGHRS and YFSETQ. Trimming cost V 5 bases and J 2 bases, with 10 bases left between them. Here the CDR3 reads CASRLNANTEAFF. CDR3 nucleotide sequence: TGCGCCAGCAGACTCAATGCAAACACTGAAGCTTTCTTT.

This chain joins TRBV6-1 and TRBJ1-1; perhaps TRBD1 as D (6 bases). Germline V gene sequence: CDR1 MNHNS, CDR2 SASEGT. The CDR3 totals 13 residues. Trimming removed 4 bases at V and 8 bases at J, with 14 bases between. DNA for the CDR3: TGTGCCAGCAGTGTCCCCGGACAGTTAGAAGCTTTCTTT. This translates into CASSVPGQLEAFF.

V usage is TRBV28 and J usage is TRBJ2-4; D may be TRBD1 (6 bases). The CDR3 covers 15 residues. Trimming pared 4 bases from V and 1 base from J, leaving 11 bases between. CDR1 MDHEN and CDR2 SYDVKM come from the germline V gene. The CDR3 protein is CASSSRGLAKNIQYF. CDR3 in DNA: TGTGCCAGCAGTTCCAGGGGTCTGGCCAAAAACATTCAGTACTTC.

This clonotype was found many times. The chain uses TRBV3-1 and TRBJ1-3, with D unclear. The CDR3 loop spans 14 amino acids. Germline V gene lookup returns CDR1 LGHDT and CDR2 YNNKEL (reference sequence). The V end lost 3 bases, the J end lost 2 bases, and 8 bases lay between the germline ends. CDR3: CASSHMGAGNTIYF. CDR3 in DNA: TGTGCCAGCAGCCATATGGGAGCTGGAAACACCATATATTTT.

This clonotype came up many times. The chain links TRBV5-6 to TRBJ2-4, with 7 bases lining up with TRBD1. The CDR3 covers 14 residues. Losses at the gene ends were 5 bases for V and 6 bases for J; bases not matched to a gene: 8. CDR1 SGHDT and CDR2 YYEEEE come from the germline V gene. The DNA for the CDR3 is TGTGCCAGCAGTTTCCCAGGGGGTGGAAACATTCAGTACTTC. It is translated as CASSFPGGGNIQYF.

In this sample, this clonotype turned up a few times. The chain is built from TRBV11-2 and TRBJ2-5; D may be TRBD2 (6 bases). V was shortened by 5 bases and J by 13 bases, with 23 bases between the two germline ends. The CDR3 spans 14 residues. The germline gives CDR1 SGHAT, CDR2 FQNNGV. The CDR3 loop reads CASSPRRDGTRPYF. In DNA form, the CDR3 reads TGTGCCAGCAGCCCCCGGAGGGACGGAACCAGGCCGTACTTC. The full variable domain, completed using reference TRBV11-2 and TRBJ2-5, is EAGVAQSPRYKIIEKRQSVAFWCNPISGHATLYWYQQILGQGPKLLIQFQNNGVVDDSQLPKDRFSAERLKGVDSTLKIQPAKLEDSAVYLCASSPRRDGTRPYFGPGTRLLVL.

This clonotype has just a few counts. The chain employs TRBV5-1 and TRBJ2-2; the match to TRBD1 covers 7 bases. The trim removed 1 base at V and 4 bases at J, leaving 4 bases unmatched. This CDR3 contains 15 residues. CDR1 is SGHRS, CDR2 YFSETQ, per germline. The CDR3 region has the DNA TGCGCCAGCAGCTTGTCTGCAGGGGGCACCGGGGAGCTGTTTTTT. Its translation is CASSLSAGGTGELFF.

This clonotype was detected many times. The V and J genes are TRBV30 and TRBJ2-1; TRBD2 matches 8 bases. CDR1 and CDR2 (germline): GTSNPN, SVGIG (reference sequence). The CDR3 has 15 residues. The trim removed 0 bases at V and 6 bases at J, leaving 7 bases unmatched. CDR3 sequence: CAWSVRRRGGNEQFF. CDR3 in DNA: TGTGCCTGGAGTGTTCGCCGACGGGGGGGCAATGAGCAGTTCTTC.

This clonotype appeared many times. The V call is TRBV19, the J call TRBJ1-2; D not certain. The V and J ends lost 8 bases and 1 base respectively, with 14 bases between them. Germline CDR1 reads LNHDA; CDR2 reads SQIVND (reference sequence). This CDR3 spans 14 amino acids. CDR3: CASHSIGNNYGYTF. The CDR3, as DNA: TGTGCCAGTCATTCCATAGGGAATAACTATGGCTACACCTTC.

The V call is TRBV18, the J call TRBJ2-2; D remains ambiguous. Germline V CDR1 and CDR2: KGHSH, LQKENI. This CDR3 has 13 residues. Between the trimmed V and J ends, which lost 6 bases and 6 bases, there was a span of 11 bases. The CDR3 DNA is TGTGCCAGCTCGCCCACAACAGCCGGGGAGCTGTTTTTT. The encoded protein is CASSPTTAGELFF.

This clonotype was seen more than once but under ten times. CDR3 DNA sequence: TGTGCCAGCAGCCCCGGGACAGGGAGATTTGATTCACCCCTCCACTTT. This codes for CASSPGTGRFDSPLHF. The chain links TRBV7-2 to TRBJ1-6; 9 bases match TRBD1. This CDR3 has 16 amino acids. The V segment lost 5 bases and the J segment 8 bases; nucleotides outside the gene matches: 10. The germline CDR1 and CDR2 sequences are SGHTA and FQGNSA.

The CDR3: CASSRDRINEQFF. The DNA for the CDR3 is TGTGCCAGCAGTCGTGACAGGATCAATGAGCAGTTCTTC. The chain recombines TRBV12-3 or TRBV12-4 with TRBJ2-1; tentatively, D is TRBD1 (6 bases). The CDR3 extends over 13 amino acids. Trimming shortened V by 5 bases and J by 6 bases, and 11 bases separated the two germline ends.

This clonotype was seen more than once but under ten times. The rearrangement uses TRBV15 and TRBJ2-5; D assignment may be TRBD1 or TRBD2 (6 bases each). V was trimmed by 1 base and J by 1 base, leaving 25 bases between them. The CDR3 is made up of 20 amino acids. Germline assignment: CDR1 LNHNV and CDR2 YYDKDF (reference sequence). Here the CDR3 reads CATSRVAPSGDILGQETQYF. CDR3 bases: TGTGCCACCAGCAGAGTCGCCCCGTCGGGGGACATACTCGGCCAAGAGACCCAGTACTTC.

This clonotype has ten or more counts. The junction departs from the called germline gene at one end, perhaps through a read error. The rearrangement joins TRBV7-2 to TRBJ1-5, with TRBD1 identical over 9 bases. The CDR3 is made up of 13 amino acids. CDR1 and CDR2 from the germline V gene are SGHTA and FQGNSA. DNA of the CDR3: TGTGCCAGCAGCTTAGCGGAAGGACAGGGGTTGGATTTT. This encodes CASSLAEGQGLDF.

This clonotype appeared a few times. The chain has TRBV7-9 and TRBJ2-3; TRBD1 aligns across 8 bases. The length of the CDR3 is 16 residues. V trimming: 4 bases; J trimming: 2 bases; junction bases outside the gene matches: 8. Germline-derived CDR1 and CDR2 are SEHNR and FQNEAQ (reference sequence). DNA of the CDR3: TGTGCCAGCAGCTCAGGATGGACAGGGACCACAGATACGCAGTATTTT. This translates into CASSSGWTGTTDTQYF.

This clonotype was seen a few times. The gene calls are TRBV4-3 and TRBJ1-6, with 8 bases identical to TRBD1. The V gene end was trimmed by 1 base and the J gene end by 7 bases; junction bases not matched to a gene: 3. This CDR3 contains 15 residues. CDR1 and CDR2 (germline): LGHNA, YSLEER. The CDR3 is CASSQVDRGNSPLHF. CDR3 DNA: TGCGCCAGCAGCCAAGTTGACAGGGGAAATTCACCCCTCCACTTT.

The J gene is TRBJ2-7, the V gene TRBV12-3 or TRBV12-4; 9 bases map to TRBD1. The CDR3 sequence is 14 residues long. V trimming: 7 bases; J trimming: 4 bases; junction bases outside the gene matches: 8. CDR3 nucleotide sequence: TGTGCCAGCACTCCGGGACAGGGAAGGTACGAGCAGTACTTC. Encoded protein: CASTPGQGRYEQYF.

This clonotype was seen repeatedly, ten times or more. The chain couples TRBV30 to TRBJ1-5; 12 bases align to TRBD1. The CDR3 contains 18 residues. J gave up 2 bases and V 1 base, and 9 bases lay outside the gene matches. Looked up from germline, CDR1 is GTSNPN and CDR2 is SVGIG (reference sequence). The CDR3 protein is CAWSAPGTGGWGNQPQHF. CDR3 sequence (DNA): TGTGCCTGGAGTGCCCCGGGGACAGGGGGCTGGGGCAATCAGCCCCAGCATTTT.

In its sample, this clonotype was seen many times. The J gene is TRBJ2-1, the V gene TRBV4-1, with 8 bases identical to TRBD1. CDR3 length: 17 residues. V was clipped by 3 bases and J by 2 bases; unmatched bases: 9. Germline CDR1 and CDR2: MGHRA and YSYEKL. This CDR3 reads CASSQFYRGNAYNEQFF. In DNA form, the CDR3 reads TGCGCCAGCAGCCAGTTCTACAGGGGGAACGCCTACAATGAGCAGTTCTTC.

Here the CDR3 reads CASIGQGRNYGYTF. CDR3 nucleotide sequence: TGTGCCAGTATTGGGCAGGGGCGTAACTATGGCTACACCTTC. The J gene is TRBJ1-2, the V gene TRBV19, with D tentatively TRBD1 (6 bases). This CDR3 is 14 amino acids long. Per germline, CDR1 LNHDA and CDR2 SQIVND (reference sequence). The V end lost 7 bases, the J end lost 1 base, and 13 bases lay between the germline ends.

In this sample, this clonotype turned up once. The chain links TRBV10-1 to TRBJ1-6; D not resolved. Trimming left V 6 bases short and J 6 bases short, with 15 bases between. The CDR3 covers 15 residues. Germline V gene lookup returns CDR1 WNHNN and CDR2 SYGVQD (reference sequence). The CDR3 spells CASREHGRGNSPLHF. DNA for the CDR3: TGCGCCAGCAGGGAGCACGGACGGGGTAATTCACCCCTCCACTTT.

This clonotype showed up many times. The rearrangement uses TRBV5-1 and TRBJ1-4; no clear D gene. Germline lookup yields CDR1 SGHRS and CDR2 YFSETQ. V was cut by 1 base and J by 0 bases, with 7 bases left in between. The CDR3 contains 15 residues. CDR3 sequence: CASSLREATNEKLFF. In nucleotides, the CDR3 is TGCGCCAGCAGCTTGAGAGAGGCAACTAATGAAAAACTGTTTTTT.

This clonotype has at least ten counts. In nucleotides, the CDR3 is TGTGCCAGCTCACCAGGGGGAGGCTATGGCTACACCTTC. Encoded protein: CASSPGGGYGYTF. This sequence joins TRBV18 and TRBJ1-2, with D perhaps TRBD1 (5 bases). The CDR3 is made up of 13 amino acids. Germline V gives CDR1 KGHSH, CDR2 LQKENI. Trimming took 2 bases from V and 4 from J, leaving 8 bases between them.

This clonotype was observed many times. This rearrangement joins TRBV6-1 to TRBJ1-6; 10 positions agree with TRBD1. In germline, CDR1 is MNHNS, CDR2 SASEGT. The CDR3 loop spans 15 amino acids. The trim removed 1 base at V and 6 bases at J, leaving 0 bases unmatched. CDR3 sequence: CASSEGTGGNSPLHF. CDR3 sequence (DNA): TGTGCCAGCAGTGAAGGGACAGGGGGTAATTCACCCCTCCACTTT.

This clonotype has at least ten counts. The rearrangement uses TRBV4-1 and TRBJ2-7; 8 bases agree with TRBD1. The CDR3 has 14 amino acids. The germline CDR1 and CDR2 sequences are MGHRA and YSYEKL. Trimming at V came to 1 base and at J to 4 bases, leaving 3 bases not matched to a gene. The CDR3 DNA is TGCGCCAGCAGCCAAGTTGGACAGGGATACGAGCAGTACTTC. This gives the protein CASSQVGQGYEQYF.

This clonotype was observed a handful of times. This rearrangement joins TRBV6-6 to TRBJ1-5; 12 bases are a match to TRBD1. Germline V gene sequence: CDR1 MNHNY, CDR2 SVGAGI (reference sequence). CDR3 size: 16 residues. Trimming removed 2 bases from V and 6 bases from J; junction bases left unmatched: 5. The CDR3 DNA sequence: TGTGCCAGCAGTTACACGGGACAGGGGGCAGTTCAGCCCCAGCATTTT. Its translation is CASSYTGQGAVQPQHF.

In its sample, this clonotype was seen many times. V and J are TRBV7-2 and TRBJ2-1, with 15 bases lining up with TRBD2. Trimming at V came to 7 bases and at J to 9 bases, leaving 4 bases not matched to a gene. This CDR3 region has 14 residues. The germline V gene has CDR1 SGHTA and CDR2 FQGNSA. The DNA of the CDR3 is TGTGCCAGCAAGGGACTAGCGGGGGGCAGTGAGCAGTTCTTC. Translated, it gives CASKGLAGGSEQFF. Full variable domain (rest looked up from reference TRBV7-2 and TRBJ2-1): GAGVSQSPSNKVTEKGKDVELRCDPISGHTALYWYRQSLGQGLEFLIYFQGNSAPDKSGLPSDRFSAERTGGSVSTLTIQRTQQEDSAVYLCASKGLAGGSEQFFGPGTRLTVL.